A selection of T cell receptor beta chains follows, all from one sample in a study of PD-1 blockade in classical Hodgkin lymphoma. Data came from immunoSEQ multiplex PCR; TCRdb stores just in-frame clones and leaves some out. The sample lists roughly 90,000 clones, roughly 79% seen once, with roughly 15% in the top ten. Sequences were derived from peripheral blood mononuclear cells (PBMCs), sampled before the second cycle of nivolumab. The source of these receptors is a human donor with classical Hodgkin lymphoma. Each CDR3 is given with its conserved first and last residue. The order of the fields is CDR3 length, V gene, CDR3 protein.

length: 14
V: TRBV5-1
CDR3: CASSSDGLNTEAFF

length: 15
V: TRBV5-8
CDR3: CASSLGQNSNQPQHF

length: 16
V: TRBV7-8
CDR3: CASSLTGRTPPDTQYF

length: 14
V: TRBV19
CDR3: CASSISRDGQPQHF

length: 14
V: TRBV7-2
CDR3: CASSLGGSYTEAFF

length: 13
V: TRBV28
CDR3: CASRRDSRAEAFF

length: 15
V: TRBV2
CDR3: CASRSSEGLGTEAFF

length: 14
V: TRBV27
CDR3: CASTTGGPTDTQYF

length: 15
V: TRBV4-1
CDR3: CASSPLLTGIHEQYF

length: 15
V: TRBV9
CDR3: CASSVDLAENNEQFF

length: 16
V: TRBV9
CDR3: CASSPSGTLGGNTIYF

length: 14
V: TRBV5-1
CDR3: CASSPGTGSETQYF

length: 16
V: TRBV5-4
CDR3: CASSFKTSALTDTQYF

length: 14
V: TRBV6-5
CDR3: CASSTRTGVEKLFF